Shown below are 13 T cell receptor beta chains from a single sample sequenced in a study of siplizumab effects on memory and regulatory T cells. The table came from immunoSEQ multiplex PCR; TCRdb's copy has only in-frame clones and leaves some out. The top ten clones hold roughly 0.75% of a sample with some 100,000 clones, about 90% of them seen once. Sequences were obtained from Tregs sorted from blood. These receptors were collected from a human donor in good health.

J is TRBJ2-1 and V is TRBV10-3; 8 nucleotides align to TRBD2. J was trimmed by 5 bases and V by 6 bases; bases with no gene match: 12. In germline, CDR1 is ENHRY, CDR2 SYGVKD. The CDR3 is made up of 16 amino acids. CDR3 region: CAISPGSGRGDNEQFF. The CDR3 DNA reads TGTGCCATCAGCCCAGGGAGCGGGAGAGGGGACAATGAGCAGTTCTTC.

The CDR3 bases are TGTGCCAGCTCACCAGGCCGCCAAGAGACCCAGTACTTC. This translates into CASSPGRQETQYF. The chain employs TRBV18 and TRBJ2-5; no firm D call. Deletions cut 2 bases from V and 1 base from J, with 5 bases between. Germline assignment: CDR1 KGHSH and CDR2 LQKENI. The CDR3 contains 13 residues.

Only one count was recorded for this clone. The chain couples TRBV2 to TRBJ2-7; TRBD1 matches 9 bases. The junction had 10 bases not matched to a gene; V was cut back by 7 bases and J by 0 bases. Germline-derived CDR1 and CDR2 are SNHLY and FYNNEI. This CDR3 spans 16 amino acids. CDR3 sequence (DNA): TGTGCCAGCAATCCCCCGGCGGGACAGGGCTCCTACGAGCAGTACTTC. Translation: CASNPPAGQGSYEQYF.

The chain joins TRBV5-6 to TRBJ1-6, with 9 bases identical to TRBD1. V was pared by 4 bases and J by 9 bases, with 11 bases of the junction left unmatched. Looked up from germline, CDR1 is SGHDT and CDR2 is YYEEEE. The length of the CDR3 is 16 residues. DNA for the CDR3: TGTGCCAGCAGCGACCTCGCGGGACAGGGTTTTTCACCCCTCCACTTT. Protein product: CASSDLAGQGFSPLHF.

The chain combines TRBV5-6 with TRBJ2-2; the match to TRBD2 covers 8 bases. The CDR3 is 15 amino acids. The V gene end was trimmed by 3 bases and the J gene end by 3 bases; junction bases not matched to a gene: 4. The V gene's germline CDR1 is SGHDT and CDR2 YYEEEE. DNA of the CDR3: TGTGCCAGCAGCTACGGGGGGGCGGACACCGGGGAGCTGTTTTTT. The encoded protein is CASSYGGADTGELFF. The whole variable domain, filled in from reference TRBV5-6 and TRBJ2-2, reads DAGVTQSPTHLIKTRGQQVTLRCSPKSGHDTVSWYQQALGQGPQFIFQYYEEEERQRGNFPDRFSGHQFPNYSSELNVNALLLGDSALYLCASSYGGADTGELFFGEGSRLTVL.

The gene calls are TRBV29-1 and TRBJ1-2; TRBD1 might be the D (5 bases). Looked up from germline, CDR1 is SQVTM and CDR2 is ANQGSEA. Trimming took 7 bases from V and 1 from J, leaving 7 bases between them. The CDR3 is made up of 11 amino acids. The CDR3 nucleotides are TGCAGCGGACAGCTTAACTATGGCTACACCTTC. Translation gives CSGQLNYGYTF.

The chain employs TRBV5-1 and TRBJ2-5; TRBD1 matches 7 bases. CDR1 SGHRS and CDR2 YFSETQ come from the germline V gene. Unmatched junction bases numbered 12, after V lost 5 bases and J lost 5 bases. This CDR3 has 15 residues. CDR3 DNA: TGCGCCAGCAGTCTGACAGGGCCATGGGGGGAGACCCAGTACTTC. It yields the protein CASSLTGPWGETQYF.

The chain has TRBV30 and TRBJ1-5; no definite D call. CDR1 is GTSNPN and CDR2 is SVGIG in the germline V gene (reference sequence). There are 15 residues in the CDR3. Trimming removed 2 bases at V and 1 base at J, with 12 bases between. The CDR3 loop reads CAWSLRGGSNQPQHF. In DNA, the CDR3 is TGTGCCTGGAGTCTCCGGGGAGGAAGCAATCAGCCCCAGCATTTT.

The table lists this clone with a count of one. V and J are TRBV7-9 and TRBJ2-7; D is perhaps TRBD1 or TRBD2 (6 bases each). Per germline, CDR1 SEHNR and CDR2 FQNEAQ (reference sequence). There are 13 residues in the CDR3. V was pared by 5 bases and J by 7 bases, with 15 bases between. CDR3 sequence (DNA): TGTGCCAGCAGCCCCCTGGGGGGCTCGGAGCAGTACTTC. Amino acids: CASSPLGGSEQYF.

The rearrangement links TRBV6-4 to TRBJ2-3; D not resolved. The CDR3 length is 13 residues. Trimming took off 2 bases at V and 2 bases at J, with 5 bases between the two ends. Germline V lookup: CDR1 MRHNA, CDR2 SNTAGT. CDR3 in amino acids: CASSDTNTDTQYF. In nucleotides, the CDR3 is TGTGCCAGCAGTGACACTAACACAGATACGCAGTATTTT.

The chain carries TRBV2 and TRBJ1-1, with TRBD1 matching over 8 bases. Germline V gene lookup returns CDR1 SNHLY and CDR2 FYNNEI. This CDR3 is built from 14 residues. V was clipped by 6 bases and J by 0 bases; unmatched bases: 3. The DNA of the CDR3 is TGTGCCAGCAGGGTGACAGGGGTGAACACTGAAGCTTTCTTT. Translated: CASRVTGVNTEAFF.

This rearrangement joins TRBV9 to TRBJ1-1; D gene unclear. The CDR3 totals 13 residues. Germline V lookup: CDR1 SGDLS, CDR2 YYNGEE. The germline V and J ends were trimmed by 0 bases and 5 bases, with 8 bases remaining between them. The CDR3 bases are TGTGCCAGCAGCGTAGGTAGGGCAACTGAAGCTTTCTTT. Its protein product is CASSVGRATEAFF.

The CDR3 here is CASSHLDRTTNEKLFF. The CDR3 DNA reads as TGCGCCAGCAGCCATCTCGACAGGACAACTAATGAAAAACTGTTTTTT. This rearrangement joins TRBV4-1 to TRBJ1-4, with TRBD1 as a possible D gene (6 bases). V shed 3 bases and J shed 0 bases, with 11 bases lying between them. Germline values: CDR1 MGHRA, CDR2 YSYEKL. CDR3 size: 16 residues.